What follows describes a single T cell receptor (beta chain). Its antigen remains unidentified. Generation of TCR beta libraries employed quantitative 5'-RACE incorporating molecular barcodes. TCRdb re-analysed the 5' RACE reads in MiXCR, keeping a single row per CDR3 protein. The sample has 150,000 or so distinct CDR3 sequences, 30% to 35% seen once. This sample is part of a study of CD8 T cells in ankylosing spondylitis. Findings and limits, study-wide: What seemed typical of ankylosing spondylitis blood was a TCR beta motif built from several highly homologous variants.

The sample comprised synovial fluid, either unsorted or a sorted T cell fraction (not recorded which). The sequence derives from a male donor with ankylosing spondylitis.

CDR3 nucleotide sequence: TGTGCCAGCACCCTTAGATCGACAGGGGTCTATGGCTACACCTTC. It translates to CASTLRSTGVYGYTF. V gene TRBV6-2 or TRBV6-3 combines with J gene TRBJ1-2; 8 nucleotides line up with TRBD1. The trim removed 7 bases at V and 4 bases at J, leaving 11 bases unmatched. Germline-derived CDR1 and CDR2 are MNHEY and SVGEGT. The CDR3 runs 15 residues.